The next 13 T cell receptor beta chains were all read from a single sample in a study of vaccination and CD4 T cells after COVID-19 (dated by TCRdb to between 2022 and 2023). Library creation used PCR. TCRdb records Illumina iSeq 100 as the sequencer. DNA from cultured CD4+ T cells underwent TCR sequencing with the Oncomine TCR Beta short-read assay at the Johns Hopkins FTIC core. In TCRdb, the public reads were trimmed at Q25 with fastp and aligned with MiXCR, with productive beta chains retained. Each record represents a unique CDR3 protein, reported with the most common genes and DNA among its rows. For this sample the table gives under 20,000 distinct CDR3 sequences, of which roughly 24% were detected only once. Of the sample, 6% to 8% is held by the ten largest clones. Reading the label with the study, this specimen's treatment or condition is: 10-day PBMC culture with coronavirus spike peptide pools or control peptides (ViraFEST assay).

Antigens for these TCRs are unknown. The sequenced sample was cultured CD4+ T cells from blood. The source of these receptors is a human donor with COVID-19.

As DNA, the CDR3 is TGTGCCAGCAGCCCCCCAAATCAGCCCCAGCATTTT. Translating it yields CASSPPNQPQHF. The rearrangement uses TRBV7-2 and TRBJ1-5; D is uncertain. V was trimmed by 5 bases and J by 4 bases, leaving 6 bases between them. The CDR3 spans 12 residues. In germline, CDR1 is SGHTA, CDR2 FQGNSA.

This clonotype was picked up a small number of times. This rearrangement joins TRBV6-1 to TRBJ2-1, with TRBD2 matching 10 bases. The CDR3 extends over 15 amino acids. In germline, CDR1 is MNHNS, CDR2 SASEGT. The V and J ends lost 5 bases and 5 bases, in that order; junction bases with no gene match: 6. The CDR3 DNA is TGTGCCAGCAGTAATAGCGGGGGGTTGCACAATGAGCAGTTCTTC. Amino acids: CASSNSGGLHNEQFF.

In this sample, this clonotype turned up a few times. The chain carries TRBV11-3 and TRBJ1-6; 12 bases line up with TRBD1. V shed 4 bases and J 4 bases; nucleotides not matched to a gene: 11. This CDR3 is 19 amino acids long. Germline V CDR1 and CDR2: SGHNT, YENEEA. The CDR3: CASSYSPGQGAGYNSPLHF. In nucleotides, the CDR3 is TGTGCCAGCAGCTATTCCCCGGGACAGGGGGCAGGTTATAATTCACCCCTCCACTTT.

This clonotype was counted a few times. V usage is TRBV20-1 and J usage is TRBJ2-7; 9 nucleotides align to TRBD1. The germline V gene has CDR1 DFQATT and CDR2 SNEGSKA (reference sequence). Trimming at V came to 6 bases and at J to 2 bases, leaving 5 bases not matched to a gene. The CDR3 sequence is 13 residues long. The CDR3 DNA is TGCAGTGCGAAGGGACAGGGACCCTACGAGCAGTACTTC. Translated: CSAKGQGPYEQYF.

This clonotype has only a few counts. This rearrangement joins TRBV19 to TRBJ1-2; a possible D gene is TRBD1 (6 bases). The CDR3 runs 12 residues. Per germline, CDR1 LNHDA and CDR2 SQIVND (reference sequence). V was clipped by 4 bases and J by 7 bases, with 10 bases between them. This chain's CDR3 is CASSTRGAGYTF. CDR3 nucleotides: TGTGCCAGTAGTACTAGGGGGGCTGGCTACACCTTC. The whole variable domain, filled in from reference TRBV19 and TRBJ1-2, reads DGGITQSPKYLFRKEGQNVTLSCEQNLNHDAMYWYRQDPGQGLRLIYYSQIVNDFQKGDIAEGYSVSREKKESFPLTVTSAQKNPTAFYLCASSTRGAGYTFGSGTRLTVV.

The sample holds a few counts of this clonotype. The chain uses TRBV11-2 and TRBJ1-3, with TRBD1 as a possible D gene (6 bases). The CDR3 length is 14 residues. Trimming cost V 7 bases and J 7 bases, with 17 bases left between them. The V gene's germline CDR1 is SGHAT and CDR2 FQNNGV. Here the CDR3 DNA reads TGTGCCAGCAAACACAGGGTGTCCGGCAACACCATATATTTT. Translating gives CASKHRVSGNTIYF. Complete variable domain (other parts from reference TRBV11-2 and TRBJ1-3): EAGVAQSPRYKIIEKRQSVAFWCNPISGHATLYWYQQILGQGPKLLIQFQNNGVVDDSQLPKDRFSAERLKGVDSTLKIQPAKLEDSAVYLCASKHRVSGNTIYFGEGSWLTVV.

This clonotype ranks as medium-sized (0.01 to 0.1%). The chain has TRBV27 and TRBJ1-2; 8 nucleotides agree with TRBD1. This CDR3 region has 17 residues. Per germline, CDR1 MNHEY and CDR2 SMNVEV (reference sequence). The V gene end was trimmed by 0 bases and the J gene end by 3 bases; junction bases not matched to a gene: 9. The CDR3 reads CASSLSYQDRAHYGYTF. DNA of the CDR3: TGTGCCAGCAGTTTATCTTATCAGGACAGGGCACACTATGGCTACACCTTC.

This clonotype was seen only a few times. V and J are TRBV20-1 and TRBJ2-5; maybe TRBD2 (6 bases). CDR3 length: 13 residues. Germline lookup yields CDR1 DFQATT and CDR2 SNEGSKA (reference sequence). V was shortened by 6 bases and J by 4 bases, with 15 bases between the two germline ends. The CDR3 region has the DNA TGCAGTGCGCCTTTTTCCGGGGGAGAGACCCAGTACTTC. As protein: CSAPFSGGETQYF.

The rearrangement links TRBV2 to TRBJ1-6; D is uncertain. The V end was cut by 4 bases, the J end by 7 bases, with 11 bases between. Germline V lookup: CDR1 SNHLY, CDR2 FYNNEI. The CDR3 contains 14 residues. The CDR3 DNA is TGTGCCAGCAGTGTTTATACTGTCAATTCACCCCTCCACTTT. Translated: CASSVYTVNSPLHF. Variable domain in full (rest from reference TRBV2 and TRBJ1-6): EPEVTQTPSHQVTQMGQEVILRCVPISNHLYFYWYRQILGQKVEFLVSFYNNEISEKSEIFDDQFSVERPDGSNFTLKIRSTKLEDSAMYFCASSVYTVNSPLHFGNGTRLTVT.

J is TRBJ1-6 and V is TRBV6-5; 12 nucleotides align to TRBD1. The CDR3 has 16 residues. From germline, CDR1 is MNHEY and CDR2 SVGAGI. With 2 bases clipped from V and 10 bases from J, the junction kept 6 bases outside the gene matches. As DNA, the CDR3 is TGTGCCAGCAGTTACGGGGACAGGGGGCCTCTCTCACCCCTCCACTTT. Translation gives CASSYGDRGPLSPLHF.

J is TRBJ1-1 and V is TRBV19; TRBD1 is a possible D gene (6 bases). CDR1 is LNHDA, CDR2 SQIVND, per germline (reference sequence). The V gene lost 6 bases and the J gene lost 5 bases, with 16 bases spanning the gap. This CDR3 comprises 14 residues. For the CDR3, the DNA is TGTGCCAGTAGCTCGAAACAGGGTGGGACTGAAGCTTTCTTT. This encodes CASSSKQGGTEAFF.

The chain couples TRBV6-1 to TRBJ2-2; D is possibly TRBD2 (6 bases). Trimming stripped 0 bases from V and 4 bases from J, with 12 bases between. In germline, CDR1 is MNHNS, CDR2 SASEGT. The CDR3 totals 16 residues. CDR3 nucleotides: TGTGCCAGCAGTGAAGCGTTGGGACTGCTCACCGGGGAGCTGTTTTTT. Its protein product is CASSEALGLLTGELFF.

Only a few counts were recorded for this clonotype. The CDR3 region has the DNA TGTGCCAGCAGCTTTTTGCGGGGGGCCCTACGCCTCACAGATACGCAGTATTTT. Translating gives CASSFLRGALRLTDTQYF. The V and J genes are TRBV5-5 and TRBJ2-3; 8 bases are shared with TRBD2. This CDR3 is 18 amino acids long. The trim removed 2 bases at V and 2 bases at J, leaving 13 bases unmatched. Germline assignment: CDR1 SGHKS and CDR2 YYEKEE (reference sequence). Based on the CDR3 plus reference TRBV5-5 and TRBJ2-3, the full variable domain is DAGVTQSPTHLIKTRGQQVTLRCSPISGHKSVSWYQQVLGQGPQFIFQYYEKEERGRGNFPDRFSARQFPNYSSELNVNALLLGDSALYLCASSFLRGALRLTDTQYFGPGTRLTVL.